Listed here are 21 T cell receptor beta chains from one sample, sequenced in a study of blood T cell repertoires in COVID-19. This table comes from immunoSEQ multiplex PCR, and its TCRdb copy is limited to in-frame clones, with some not included. The table has tens of thousands of clones, about four fifths seen once; the top ten hold around 27%. Sequencing used peripheral blood. These receptors all stem from a human donor in a cohort sampled during active COVID-19.

The CDR3 loop reads CASSTTGGRYEQYF. CDR3 in DNA: TGTGCCAGCAGTACCACAGGGGGCAGGTACGAGCAGTACTTC. V is TRBV5-4 and J is TRBJ2-7; 9 bases line up with TRBD1. Germline trimming cut 5 bases from V and 4 bases from J; bases unmatched to any gene: 7. Germline V gives CDR1 SGHNT, CDR2 YYREEE (reference sequence). The CDR3 consists of 14 residues.

This clone was seen a few times. The chain links TRBV7-9 to TRBJ2-1; 7 bases line up with TRBD2. Germline CDR1 is SEHNR and CDR2 is FQNEAQ (reference sequence). With 4 bases clipped from V and 6 bases from J, the junction kept 9 bases outside the gene matches. The CDR3 is made up of 15 amino acids. Here the CDR3 DNA reads TGTGCCAGCAGCTCCCTGGGAGGGAGAGGCAATGAGCAGTTCTTC. It yields the protein CASSSLGGRGNEQFF.

This chain uses TRBV10-3 with TRBJ1-2; 10 nucleotides line up with TRBD1. There are 15 residues in the CDR3. Trimming at V came to 10 bases and at J to 0 bases, leaving 8 bases not matched to a gene. CDR1 is ENHRY and CDR2 is SYGVKD in the germline V gene. The CDR3 here is CASETGGGTNYGYTF. The CDR3 coding sequence is TGTGCCAGTGAGACAGGGGGCGGAACTAACTATGGCTACACCTTC.

V gene TRBV5-1 combines with J gene TRBJ2-5; D is uncertain. The CDR3 length is 14 residues. Germline lookup yields CDR1 SGHRS and CDR2 YFSETQ. V dropped 4 bases and J dropped 1 base, with 11 bases sitting between them. The CDR3 is CASSSPIAQETQYF. As DNA, the CDR3 is TGCGCCAGCAGCAGCCCAATAGCCCAAGAGACCCAGTACTTC.

There are a few counts of this clone. The chain has TRBV5-1 and TRBJ1-6; 7 bases are shared with TRBD1. CDR1 is SGHRS, CDR2 YFSETQ, per germline. Germline trimming cut 4 bases from V and 6 bases from J; bases unmatched to any gene: 4. This CDR3 has 14 residues. Written as DNA, the CDR3 is TGCGCCAGCAGCACGGGACAGAGTAATTCACCCCTCCACTTT. As protein: CASSTGQSNSPLHF.

The chain uses TRBV11-3 and TRBJ2-6; D gene ambiguous. Germline values: CDR1 SGHNT, CDR2 YENEEA. V lost 1 base and J 3 bases, leaving 7 bases between the germline ends. The CDR3 is 15 amino acids. The chain's CDR3 is CASSLGGRGANVLTF. Written as DNA, the CDR3 is TGTGCCAGCAGCTTAGGCGGCCGTGGGGCCAACGTCCTGACTTTC.

The rearrangement joins TRBV19 to TRBJ2-7, with 8 bases fitting TRBD1. The V gene end was trimmed by 8 bases and the J gene end by 5 bases; junction bases not matched to a gene: 17. The CDR3 spans 16 residues. CDR1 and CDR2 from the germline V gene are LNHDA and SQIVND (reference sequence). This chain's CDR3 is CASLPTDRGRYDEQYF. CDR3 bases: TGTGCCAGTCTGCCTACAGACAGGGGAAGATATGACGAGCAGTACTTC.

The chain links TRBV19 to TRBJ1-1; D is unclear. This CDR3 region has 14 residues. CDR1 is LNHDA and CDR2 is SQIVND in the germline V gene (reference sequence). Trimming removed 3 bases at V and 0 bases at J, with 8 bases between. Here the CDR3 reads CASSIEGLNTEAFF. CDR3 DNA sequence: TGTGCCAGTAGTATTGAGGGATTGAACACTGAAGCTTTCTTT.

The V call is TRBV6-4, the J call TRBJ1-5; no clear D. The CDR3 is 13 residues long. The V end lost 8 bases, the J end lost 1 base, and 9 bases lay between the germline ends. CDR1 MRHNA and CDR2 SNTAGT come from the germline V gene. This chain's CDR3 is CASATESNQPQHF. The CDR3 DNA sequence: TGTGCCAGCGCGACGGAGAGCAATCAGCCCCAGCATTTT.

The chain couples TRBV5-4 to TRBJ1-2; D unresolved. The CDR3 totals 15 residues. Trimming shortened V by 6 bases and J by 1 base, and 16 bases separated the two germline ends. CDR1 and CDR2 from the germline V gene are SGHNT and YYREEE (reference sequence). The CDR3 protein is CASKRGREFNYGYTF. The CDR3 DNA is TGTGCCAGCAAACGGGGTAGGGAGTTTAACTATGGCTACACCTTC.

The chain is built from TRBV18 and TRBJ2-2; 8 bases agree with TRBD1. The ends lost 5 bases at V and 6 bases at J; junction bases unmatched: 11. The CDR3 consists of 16 residues. CDR1 and CDR2 (germline): KGHSH, LQKENI. The CDR3 here is CASSARGPGRAGELFF. CDR3 nucleotide sequence: TGTGCCAGCTCAGCCAGGGGGCCGGGGAGAGCCGGGGAGCTGTTTTTT. Filled out from reference TRBV18 and TRBJ2-2, the complete variable domain reads NAGVMQNPRHLVRRRGQEARLRCSPMKGHSHVYWYRQLPEEGLKFMVYLQKENIIDESGMPKERFSAEFPKEGPSILRIQQVVRGDSAAYFCASSARGPGRAGELFFGEGSRLTVL.

J is TRBJ1-1 and V is TRBV27, with D possibly being TRBD1 (5 bases). Trimming pared 5 bases from V and 4 bases from J, leaving 14 bases between. CDR3 length equals 14 residues. Germline V lookup: CDR1 MNHEY, CDR2 SMNVEV (reference sequence). Here the CDR3 DNA reads TGTGCCAGCAGTGTCGGGAACGGGGGCACTGAAGCTTTCTTT. Amino acid sequence: CASSVGNGGTEAFF.

This clone was observed once. The CDR3 protein is CASSFSPLGGATEAFF. As DNA, the CDR3 is TGTGCCAGCAGTTTCAGCCCACTCGGGGGGGCCACTGAAGCTTTCTTT. The V gene is TRBV2, the J gene TRBJ1-1, with D maybe TRBD1 (6 bases). This CDR3 is built from 16 residues. Looked up from germline, CDR1 is SNHLY and CDR2 is FYNNEI. V was clipped by 5 bases and J by 4 bases, with 20 bases between them.

This chain joins TRBV18 and TRBJ2-5; a possible D gene is TRBD1 (5 bases). V lost 0 bases to trimming and J lost 7 bases, with 12 bases between them. The CDR3 has 14 residues. Germline loops: CDR1 KGHSH, CDR2 LQKENI. The CDR3 DNA reads TGTGCCAGCTCACCACCGGACACTTCGGGGACCCAGTACTTC. Translating gives CASSPPDTSGTQYF.

The chain joins TRBV4-3 to TRBJ2-3; D call uncertain. Trimming stripped 0 bases from V and 2 bases from J, with 3 bases between. The CDR3 loop spans 13 amino acids. Germline CDR1 is LGHNA and CDR2 is YSLEER. CDR3 coding DNA: TGCGCCAGCAGCCAAGACTACACAGATACGCAGTATTTT. Protein product: CASSQDYTDTQYF.

The chain has TRBV19 and TRBJ2-3; 11 bases map to TRBD1. This CDR3 is built from 13 residues. The V and J ends lost 10 bases and 4 bases, in that order; junction bases with no gene match: 4. Germline CDR1 is LNHDA and CDR2 is SQIVND (reference sequence). As DNA, the CDR3 is TGTGCCACCTCGGGACAGGGGGCAGATACGCAGTATTTT. It is translated as CATSGQGADTQYF. Variable domain in full (rest from reference TRBV19 and TRBJ2-3): DGGITQSPKYLFRKEGQNVTLSCEQNLNHDAMYWYRQDPGQGLRLIYYSQIVNDFQKGDIAEGYSVSREKKESFPLTVTSAQKNPTAFYLCATSGQGADTQYFGPGTRLTVL.

V is TRBV6-6 and J is TRBJ1-2, with TRBD1 identical over 8 bases. Germline V gene sequence: CDR1 MNHNY, CDR2 SVGAGI (reference sequence). V shed 3 bases, J shed 4 bases, and the junction held 7 bases outside the gene matches. The CDR3 is 15 amino acids. The CDR3 reads CASSYIQGEGYGYTF. The CDR3 DNA follows: TGTGCCAGCAGTTATATACAGGGGGAGGGCTATGGCTACACCTTC.

This clone occurred a few times. V gene TRBV12-5 combines with J gene TRBJ2-3; TRBD2 is a possible D gene (6 bases). The CDR3 covers 13 residues. Germline CDR1 reads LGHNT; CDR2 reads FRNRAP. V was pared by 5 bases and J by 6 bases, with 12 bases between. The CDR3 DNA follows: TGTGCTAGTGGTCCGGGAGCACTCGATACGCAGTATTTT. Its translation: CASGPGALDTQYF.

J is TRBJ1-2 and V is TRBV5-6; weak D call: TRBD1 (6 bases). The CDR3 has 13 residues. Trimming removed 6 bases at V and 5 bases at J, with 14 bases between. Germline assignment: CDR1 SGHDT and CDR2 YYEEEE. This chain's CDR3 is CASKGRGAYGYTF. The CDR3 DNA reads TGTGCCAGCAAGGGTCGGGGGGCGTATGGCTACACCTTC.

J is TRBJ2-5 and V is TRBV21-1; TRBD1, the D gene given by the table, was not confirmed from the DNA. TRBV21-1 counts as a pseudogene. This CDR3 comprises 18 residues. CDR3 coding DNA: TGTGCCAGCAGCTCTCGGACACAGGGACCCTTCTCCCAAGAGACCCAGTACTTC. It encodes CASSSRTQGPFSQETQYF.

This clone was picked up a small number of times. V gene TRBV7-2 combines with J gene TRBJ2-5; TRBD1 is a possible D gene (5 bases). The CDR3 sequence is 14 residues long. The V gene's germline CDR1 is SGHTA and CDR2 FQGNSA. Trimming stripped 1 base from V and 5 bases from J, with 11 bases between. DNA of the CDR3: TGTGCCAGCAGCTTAGAGATCCCAGGGGAGACCCAGTACTTC. Encoded protein: CASSLEIPGETQYF.